Following are 19 T cell receptor beta chains from one sample sequenced in a study of cytomegalovirus exposure and HLA in healthy donors. The PCR employed 60 Vbeta primers together with 13 Jbeta primers. The method was immunoSEQ multiplex PCR; TCRdb's version includes in-frame clones alone and lacks a portion of them. The data hold approximately 150,000 clones, with approximately 70% observed a single time. The sample was PBMCs. The receptors here all came from a woman under 30 in good health and CMV-seronegative.

The V and J genes are TRBV18 and TRBJ2-3; tentatively, D is TRBD2 (6 bases). Germline loops: CDR1 KGHSH, CDR2 LQKENI. Trimming cost V 3 bases and J 4 bases, with 14 bases left between them. The CDR3 sequence is 15 residues long. The CDR3 region is CASSPGRLASDTQYF. Written as DNA, the CDR3 is TGTGCCAGCTCACCGGGAAGGCTAGCGTCAGATACGCAGTATTTT.

This chain joins TRBV18 and TRBJ2-5; TRBD2 matches at 7 bases. The CDR3 is 14 residues long. Unmatched junction bases numbered 4, after V lost 2 bases and J lost 4 bases. Germline V gene data show CDR1 as KGHSH and CDR2 as LQKENI. The CDR3 loop is CASSPGWEGETQYF. CDR3 DNA sequence: TGTGCCAGCTCACCAGGATGGGAGGGAGAGACCCAGTACTTC.

This rearrangement joins TRBV5-6 to TRBJ2-5; TRBD2 agrees at 11 bases. The CDR3 contains 16 residues. CDR1 is SGHDT and CDR2 is YYEEEE in the germline V gene. V trimming: 2 bases; J trimming: 3 bases; junction bases outside the gene matches: 6. The CDR3 DNA follows: TGTGCCAGCAGCTTCAGACGACTAGCGGGGAAAGAGACCCAGTACTTC. Protein: CASSFRRLAGKETQYF.

The CDR3 sequence is CASSLGPLGEQYF. The CDR3 DNA follows: TGTGCCAGCAGCCTTGGGCCCTTGGGCGAGCAGTACTTC. V is TRBV11-3 and J is TRBJ2-7; no clear D. The CDR3 length is 13 residues. The V gene lost 5 bases and the J gene lost 6 bases, with 14 bases spanning the gap. Germline V CDR1 and CDR2: SGHNT, YENEEA.

The rearrangement uses TRBV11-2 and TRBJ1-3; unclear D gene. CDR1 is SGHAT and CDR2 is FQNNGV in the germline V gene. The CDR3 length is 15 residues. V lost 7 bases to trimming and J lost 0 bases, with 13 bases between them. The CDR3 reads CASTRTGSSGNTIYF. Written as DNA, the CDR3 is TGTGCCAGCACCCGGACGGGGAGCTCTGGAAACACCATATATTTT. The full variable domain, in which reference TRBV11-2 and TRBJ1-3 provide the parts outside the CDR3, is EAGVAQSPRYKIIEKRQSVAFWCNPISGHATLYWYQQILGQGPKLLIQFQNNGVVDDSQLPKDRFSAERLKGVDSTLKIQPAKLEDSAVYLCASTRTGSSGNTIYFGEGSWLTVV.

The chain uses TRBV19 and TRBJ1-1; D remains unclear. Germline V lookup: CDR1 LNHDA, CDR2 SQIVND (reference sequence). V lost 4 bases, J lost 0 bases, and 9 bases lay in between. This CDR3 spans 14 amino acids. CDR3 region: CASSRGLVNTEAFF. The CDR3 coding sequence is TGTGCCAGTAGTAGAGGTTTGGTGAACACTGAAGCTTTCTTT.

This clone appeared a few times. The J gene is TRBJ1-2, the V gene TRBV11-2, with TRBD1 matching 8 bases. V shed 7 bases, J shed 4 bases, and the junction held 11 bases outside the gene matches. The CDR3 is made up of 15 amino acids. Germline values: CDR1 SGHAT, CDR2 FQNNGV. The CDR3 nucleotides are TGTGCCAGCAACGCAGGGACAGGCGCCTTCTATGGCTACACCTTC. Protein sequence: CASNAGTGAFYGYTF.

The chain uses TRBV18 and TRBJ2-5, with 8 bases fitting TRBD1. V gave up 0 bases and J gave up 2 bases; unmatched junction bases: 2. The V gene's germline CDR1 is KGHSH and CDR2 LQKENI. The CDR3 runs to 15 residues. The CDR3 loop is CASSPPRTGQETQYF. As DNA, the CDR3 is TGTGCCAGCTCACCACCCCGGACAGGGCAAGAGACCCAGTACTTC.

This rearrangement joins TRBV11-3 to TRBJ2-5; TRBD2 aligns across 8 bases. V dropped 7 bases and J dropped 9; count of bases not matched to a gene: 16. Germline assignment: CDR1 SGHNT and CDR2 YENEEA. The CDR3 is 15 residues long. The CDR3 reads CASTPGREGPLPQYF. DNA of the CDR3: TGTGCCAGCACCCCGGGCCGGGAGGGTCCTCTGCCCCAGTACTTC.

The chain employs TRBV4-2 and TRBJ2-5; D possibly corresponds to TRBD2 (6 bases). Trimming pared 8 bases from V and 4 bases from J, leaving 20 bases between. Germline V CDR1 and CDR2: LGHNA, YNFKEQ. This CDR3 has 15 amino acids. This CDR3 is CASGGATATRETQYF. DNA of the CDR3: TGTGCCAGCGGAGGGGCGACAGCTACGCGAGAGACCCAGTACTTC.

CDR3: CASSQDPYQPQHF. The DNA of the CDR3 is TGCGCCAGCAGCCAAGATCCATATCAGCCCCAGCATTTT. The rearrangement uses TRBV4-1 and TRBJ1-5, with no clear D. This CDR3 comprises 13 residues. The germline gives CDR1 MGHRA, CDR2 YSYEKL. V was pared by 0 bases and J by 5 bases, with 5 bases between.

The rearrangement joins TRBV7-3 to TRBJ2-5, with 9 nucleotides matching TRBD2. V dropped 2 bases and J dropped 5; count of bases not matched to a gene: 6. The CDR3 loop spans 15 amino acids. Germline V gene data show CDR1 as SGHTA and CDR2 as FQGTGA. The CDR3, as DNA: TGTGCCAGCAGCTTAGGCGGGGGGGCCTCTGAGACCCAGTACTTC. It yields the protein CASSLGGGASETQYF. The whole variable domain, remainder taken from reference TRBV7-3 and TRBJ2-5, is GAGVSQTPSNKVTEKGKYVELRCDPISGHTALYWYRQSLGQGPEFLIYFQGTGAADDSGLPNDRFFAVRPEGSVSTLKIQRTERGDSAVYLCASSLGGGASETQYFGPGTRLLVL.

The chain joins TRBV15 to TRBJ2-1; D call uncertain. Trimming took off 0 bases at V and 0 bases at J, with 6 bases between the two ends. The CDR3 covers 15 residues. The germline V gene has CDR1 LNHNV and CDR2 YYDKDF (reference sequence). This CDR3 is CATSRDRSSYNEQFF. CDR3 DNA: TGTGCCACCAGCAGAGATCGGAGCTCCTACAATGAGCAGTTCTTC.

The genes are TRBV27 and TRBJ2-6; TRBD2 aligns across 7 bases. Trimming took 5 bases from V and 3 from J; bases not matched to a gene: 10. The CDR3 contains 17 residues. The germline gives CDR1 MNHEY, CDR2 SMNVEV (reference sequence). The CDR3 sequence: CASSPPGLRDGANVLTF. CDR3 DNA: TGTGCCAGCAGTCCACCGGGACTACGGGATGGGGCCAACGTCCTGACTTTC.

The chain has TRBV2 and TRBJ2-2; 9 bases are a match to TRBD1. Germline V gene lookup returns CDR1 SNHLY and CDR2 FYNNEI. This CDR3 region has 17 residues. Trimming removed 7 bases from V and 2 bases from J; junction bases left unmatched: 11. CDR3 loop: CASKGRRDRANTGELFF. The CDR3 DNA reads TGTGCCAGCAAGGGGCGCCGGGACAGGGCTAACACCGGGGAGCTGTTTTTT.

The chain has TRBV5-1 and TRBJ2-1; TRBD2 matches 9 bases. Germline assignment: CDR1 SGHRS and CDR2 YFSETQ. Unmatched junction bases numbered 9, after V lost 4 bases and J lost 7 bases. The CDR3 sequence is 15 residues long. CDR3 bases: TGCGCCAGCAGCACGGTTAGCGGGAGATTAAATGAGCAGTTCTTC. Translated, it gives CASSTVSGRLNEQFF.

This chain uses TRBV5-1 with TRBJ2-1; 9 bases line up with TRBD1. Germline V gene data show CDR1 as SGHRS and CDR2 as YFSETQ. This CDR3 comprises 15 residues. Trimming cost V 0 bases and J 7 bases; bases outside gene matches: 5. CDR3 in DNA: TGCGCCAGCAGCTTGGCGGGACAGGGTTCGAATGAGCAGTTCTTC. Translation gives CASSLAGQGSNEQFF.

The chain uses TRBV4-3 and TRBJ1-1; D is ambiguous. CDR3 length: 14 residues. V was pared by 4 bases and J by 3 bases, with 12 bases between. Looked up from germline, CDR1 is LGHNA and CDR2 is YSLEER. In nucleotides, the CDR3 is TGCGCCAGCAGCCCTCGGGGAGGGTACACTGAAGCTTTCTTT. Translation gives CASSPRGGYTEAFF.

The rearrangement joins TRBV13 to TRBJ1-1; TRBD1 matches at 7 bases. The germline CDR1 and CDR2 sequences are PRHDT and FYEKMQ (reference sequence). The trim removed 3 bases at V and 1 base at J, leaving 17 bases unmatched. This CDR3 spans 19 amino acids. The CDR3 sequence is CASSLVVPWRGPENTEAFF. CDR3 nucleotides: TGTGCCAGCAGCTTGGTAGTACCATGGAGGGGGCCGGAGAACACTGAAGCTTTCTTT.